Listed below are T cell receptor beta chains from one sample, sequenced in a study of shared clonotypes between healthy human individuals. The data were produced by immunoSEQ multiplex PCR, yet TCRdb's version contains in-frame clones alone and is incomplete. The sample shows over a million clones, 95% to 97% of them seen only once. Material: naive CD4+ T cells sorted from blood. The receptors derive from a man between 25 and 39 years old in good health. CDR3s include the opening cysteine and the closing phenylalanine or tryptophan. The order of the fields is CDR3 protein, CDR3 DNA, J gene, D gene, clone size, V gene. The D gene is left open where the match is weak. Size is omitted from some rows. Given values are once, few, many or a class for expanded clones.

CASSLGDRVTNEKLFF,TGTGCCAGCAGCTTGGGAGACAGGGTCACTAATGAAAAACTGTTTTTT,TRBJ1-4,TRBD1,-,TRBV5-4
CASSIQDRRNGELFF,TGTGCCAGTAGCATCCAGGACAGGCGGAACGGGGAGCTGTTTTTT,TRBJ2-2,TRBD1,-,TRBV19
CATSRDLRGWGGMAGELFF,TGTGCCACCAGCAGAGATTTGAGAGGGTGGGGTGGCATGGCCGGGGAGCTGTTTTTT,TRBJ2-2,-,-,TRBV15
CASRKTGAPYEQYF,TGTGCCAGCAGAAAAACCGGGGCTCCCTACGAGCAGTACTTC,TRBJ2-7,-,-,TRBV28
CASSLGTYNEQFF,TGTGCCAGCAGCTTGGGGACCTACAATGAGCAGTTCTTC,TRBJ2-1,-,few,TRBV7-9
CASSPPTSGYNEQFF,TGTGCCAGCTCACCTCCGACTAGCGGATACAATGAGCAGTTCTTC,TRBJ2-1,TRBD2,-,TRBV18
CASSLTGSPTDTQYF,TGTGCCAGCAGCTTGACTGGCAGTCCCACAGATACGCAGTATTTT,TRBJ2-3,-,-,TRBV7-9
CASSGGTDTQYF,TGTGCCAGCAGTGGGGGCACAGATACGCAGTATTTT,TRBJ2-3,-,-,TRBV6-5
CASSLWPRTLNGYTF,TGTGCCAGCAGTTTATGGCCCAGGACTCTAAATGGCTACACCTTC,TRBJ1-2,-,-,TRBV28
CASSLGLAGLREQYF,TGTGCCAGCAGTTTAGGACTAGCGGGACTGCGGGAGCAGTACTTC,TRBJ2-7,TRBD2,-,TRBV28
CASRGGRIPNQPQHF,TGTGCCAGCAGAGGGGGCCGAATTCCCAATCAGCCCCAGCATTTT,TRBJ1-5,TRBD1,-,TRBV27
CASSSAGGSNEQFF,TGTGCCAGCAGTTCAGCGGGAGGGTCAAATGAGCAGTTCTTC,TRBJ2-1,TRBD2,-,TRBV6-5
CASSELAVTGELFF,TGTGCCAGCAGTGAACTAGCGGTGACCGGGGAGCTGTTTTTT,TRBJ2-2,TRBD2,-,TRBV2
CASSYSTDRGNTEAFF,TGTGCCAGCAGTTACTCGACGGACAGGGGGAACACTGAAGCTTTCTTT,TRBJ1-1,TRBD1,-,TRBV6-5
CASNKRAASSYNEQFF,TGTGCCAGCAACAAAAGAGCGGCAAGCTCCTACAATGAGCAGTTCTTC,TRBJ2-1,-,-,TRBV11-2
CASRPGRGLWTEAFF,TGTGCCAGCAGACCCGGGAGGGGGCTTTGGACTGAAGCTTTCTTT,TRBJ1-1,TRBD1,-,TRBV11-2
CASSLDPGTQYNEQFF,TGTGCCAGCAGCTTAGACCCCGGGACCCAGTACAATGAGCAGTTCTTC,TRBJ2-1,-,-,TRBV7-8
CAARLAGVNGELFF,TGCGCCGCGCGACTAGCGGGAGTCAACGGGGAGCTGTTTTTT,TRBJ2-2,TRBD2,-,TRBV10-2
CASSSRGPPVAFF,TGTGCCAGCAGCTCGAGAGGACCTCCGGTAGCTTTCTTT,TRBJ1-1,-,-,TRBV7-2
CASSFVSSSYNEQFF,TGTGCCAGCAGTTTTGTATCGTCTTCCTACAATGAGCAGTTCTTC,TRBJ2-1,-,once,TRBV27
CASGGGSTDTQYF,TGTGCCTCCGGAGGGGGAAGTACAGATACGCAGTATTTT,TRBJ2-3,-,-,TRBV7-3
CASSLIAGGDEQFF,TGCGCCAGCAGCTTGATAGCGGGAGGGGATGAGCAGTTCTTC,TRBJ2-1,TRBD2,-,TRBV5-1
CASSAPKGPGTGELFF,TGTGCCAGCAGCGCCCCAAAGGGGCCTGGCACCGGGGAGCTGTTTTTT,TRBJ2-2,-,-,TRBV9
CASIFGTPSGLTGELFF,TGCGCCAGCATCTTCGGGACCCCATCAGGACTCACCGGGGAGCTGTTTTTT,TRBJ2-2,-,-,TRBV10-1
CASSLVIVPGNTIYF,TGTGCCAGCAGCTTAGTAATAGTTCCTGGAAACACCATATATTTT,TRBJ1-3,-,once,TRBV7-2
CASSPPYSTGNQPQHF,TGTGCCAGCTCACCGCCTTATTCTACAGGGAATCAGCCCCAGCATTTT,TRBJ1-5,-,-,TRBV18
CASSPPQGDIQPQHF,TGCGCCAGCAGCCCCCCACAGGGGGATATTCAGCCCCAGCATTTT,TRBJ1-5,TRBD1,-,TRBV4-1
CSAFPEQFF,TGCAGTGCTTTTCCCGAGCAGTTCTTC,TRBJ2-1,-,-,TRBV20-1
CASSLPLAQETQYF,TGTGCCAGCAGCCTTCCCCTCGCCCAAGAGACCCAGTACTTC,TRBJ2-5,-,-,TRBV7-6
CASSNKGGGSSYNEQFF,TGTGCCAGCAGCAATAAGGGCGGCGGGAGCTCCTACAATGAGCAGTTCTTC,TRBJ2-1,TRBD2,-,TRBV7-3
CASRRAGGYEQYF,TGTGCCAGTAGGAGAGCGGGAGGCTACGAGCAGTACTTC,TRBJ2-7,TRBD2,-,TRBV19
CASSLDGGTAYEQYF,TGCGCCAGCAGCTTGGATGGCGGGACCGCCTACGAGCAGTACTTC,TRBJ2-7,-,-,TRBV5-1
CASPYFGGEGTYEQYF,TGTGCCAGCCCCTACTTCGGGGGGGAGGGAACCTACGAGCAGTACTTC,TRBJ2-7,TRBD2,-,TRBV6-4
CAWSRVNEKLFF,TGTGCCTGGAGCAGGGTTAATGAAAAACTGTTTTTT,TRBJ1-4,-,-,TRBV30
CASSSTSGRDTQYF,TGTGCCAGCAGTTCAACTAGCGGGAGGGATACGCAGTATTTT,TRBJ2-3,TRBD2,-,TRBV28
CASSFEGKDEQYF,TGTGCCAGCAGCTTTGAGGGAAAGGACGAGCAGTACTTC,TRBJ2-7,-,-,TRBV7-9
CASSQGDRNTGELFF,TGCGCCAGCAGCCAAGGGGACAGGAACACCGGGGAGCTGTTTTTT,TRBJ2-2,TRBD1,-,TRBV4-1
CASSEGAGLRNTQYF,TGTGCCAGCAGTGAAGGAGCGGGGCTACGAAATACGCAGTATTTT,TRBJ2-3,TRBD2,-,TRBV25-1
CASTTGSYEQYF,TGTGCCAGCACGACAGGGTCCTACGAGCAGTACTTC,TRBJ2-7,TRBD1,-,TRBV28
CSARGRSEQYF,TGCAGTGCTAGGGGACGTTCCGAGCAGTACTTC,TRBJ2-7,-,-,TRBV20-1
CATSTRGTGTDTQYF,TGTGCCACCAGCACCCGAGGGACAGGCACAGATACGCAGTATTTT,TRBJ2-3,TRBD1,-,TRBV15
CASSYMGKTEAFF,TGTGCCAGCAGTTACATGGGGAAAACTGAAGCTTTCTTT,TRBJ1-1,-,-,TRBV6-5
CASSVRHVSNQPQHF,TGTGCCAGCAGTGTACGACACGTTAGCAATCAGCCCCAGCATTTT,TRBJ1-5,-,few,TRBV6-1
CASSSDAGSGGYTF,TGTGCCAGTAGTTCCGACGCAGGGTCTGGGGGCTACACCTTC,TRBJ1-2,-,-,TRBV19
CASNPTGVADTGELFF,TGTGCCAGCAACCCAACAGGGGTTGCGGACACCGGGGAGCTGTTTTTT,TRBJ2-2,TRBD1,-,TRBV9